These 12 T cell receptor beta chains originate from one sample sequenced in a study of prognosis after radiotherapy for stage I lung cancer. Amplification of TCR beta CDR3 from genomic DNA used two-round multiplex PCR. Primers specific to each TRBV and TRBJ gene were used in first-round PCR. TCRdb ran MiXCR on the multiplex PCR reads and lists one entry per CDR3 protein. Here the sample spans about 25,000 distinct CDR3 sequences, around 34% being singletons. Sample: PBMCs, taken before or after stereotactic body radiation therapy (not recorded which). These receptors all come from a donor older than 45 with non-small cell lung cancer.

The chain is built from TRBV6-1 and TRBJ2-7, with 10 positions matching TRBD1. The CDR3 runs to 15 residues. Per germline, CDR1 MNHNS and CDR2 SASEGT. V lost 5 bases and J lost 3; bases outside the gene matches: 7. CDR3 DNA sequence: TGTGCCAGCAGTCGCTCGGGACAGGGGTACTACGAGCAGTACTTC. Encoded protein: CASSRSGQGYYEQYF.

At least ten counts were recorded for this clonotype. The chain links TRBV24-1 to TRBJ1-2, with 10 bases aligning to TRBD1. In germline, CDR1 is KGHDR, CDR2 SFDVKD. The CDR3 loop spans 15 amino acids. V lost 3 bases to trimming and J lost 5 bases; unmatched junction nucleotides: 5. This chain's CDR3 is CATSDRTGGIYGYTF. CDR3 nucleotide sequence: TGTGCCACCAGTGATCGGACAGGGGGAATATATGGCTACACCTTC.

The table lists this clonotype with many counts. The chain recombines TRBV6-4 with TRBJ2-1; 11 bases are a match to TRBD2. Germline V gene lookup returns CDR1 MRHNA and CDR2 SNTAGT. After removal of 5 bases from V and 7 bases from J, the junction contained 10 bases not matched to a gene. The CDR3 extends over 16 amino acids. Here the CDR3 DNA reads TGTGCCAGCAGTCCCCTAGCGGGAGGCCCGGTAAATGAGCAGTTCTTC. Amino acids: CASSPLAGGPVNEQFF.

This clonotype appeared many times. The chain combines TRBV19 with TRBJ2-2, with TRBD2 as a possible D gene (7 bases). CDR1 and CDR2 from the germline V gene are LNHDA and SQIVND (reference sequence). V was pared by 8 bases and J by 3 bases, with 22 bases between. The CDR3 is 17 amino acids. Here the CDR3 reads CASLRNGGRSHTGELFF. The DNA of the CDR3 is TGTGCCAGTCTCCGGAACGGGGGGCGTTCACACACCGGGGAGCTGTTTTTT.

About this clonotype: A much bigger clone sits one base away, suggesting this may be a read error. The V call is TRBV6-1, the J call TRBJ1-2; D gene uncertain. Germline CDR1 reads MNHNS; CDR2 reads SASEGT. The CDR3 sequence is 11 residues long. DNA of the CDR3: TGTGCCAGCAAAATGTCCAGTGGCTACATCTTC. Translated, it gives CASKMSSGYIF.

The chain links TRBV2 to TRBJ2-1; 9 bases match TRBD2. The CDR3 is 15 residues long. With 8 bases clipped from V and 8 bases from J, the junction kept 13 bases outside the gene matches. Looked up from germline, CDR1 is SNHLY and CDR2 is FYNNEI. Here the CDR3 reads CASRKTSGRSDEQFF. DNA of the CDR3: TGTGCCAGCCGGAAGACTAGCGGCCGCAGCGATGAGCAGTTCTTC. Variable domain in full (rest from reference TRBV2 and TRBJ2-1): EPEVTQTPSHQVTQMGQEVILRCVPISNHLYFYWYRQILGQKVEFLVSFYNNEISEKSEIFDDQFSVERPDGSNFTLKIRSTKLEDSAMYFCASRKTSGRSDEQFFGPGTRLTVL.

This clonotype came up many times. The chain employs TRBV3-1 and TRBJ2-3; 9 bases map to TRBD1. After removal of 1 base from V and 0 bases from J, the junction contained 8 bases not matched to a gene. The CDR3 contains 18 residues. Germline assignment: CDR1 LGHDT and CDR2 YNNKEL (reference sequence). DNA of the CDR3: TGTGCCAGCAGCCAAGCCCTCGGGACAGGGCCTAGCACAGATACGCAGTATTTT. Protein product: CASSQALGTGPSTDTQYF.

Details on this clonotype: The likely explanation is a read error, given a far larger clone one base away. The V gene is TRBV6-9, the J gene TRBJ2-1; no clear D gene. There are 14 residues in the CDR3. The V gene's germline CDR1 is MNHGY and CDR2 SVAAGI. V was pared by 5 bases and J by 3 bases, with 11 bases between. The CDR3 is CASSESNIYNEQFF. The CDR3 nucleotides read TGTGCCAGCAGTGAATCTAACATCTACAATGAGCAGTTCTTC.

The table lists this clonotype with many counts. V and J are TRBV18 and TRBJ2-3; unclear D gene. With 0 bases removed from V and 6 bases from J, the gap between germline ends came to 13 bases. CDR1 and CDR2 (germline): KGHSH, LQKENI. CDR3 length: 15 residues. DNA of the CDR3: TGTGCCAGCTCACCACCAAACGGTGTCGAGGATACGCAGTATTTT. Residues: CASSPPNGVEDTQYF.

The chain recombines TRBV6-4 with TRBJ2-2; TRBD2 might be the D (6 bases). The CDR3 runs to 15 residues. Trimming took 0 bases from V and 4 from J, leaving 9 bases between them. Germline V gives CDR1 MRHNA, CDR2 SNTAGT. The CDR3 nucleotides read TGTGCCAGCAGTGACTCTAGCGGCGGCACCGGGGAGCTGTTTTTT. Protein product: CASSDSSGGTGELFF.

This clonotype was counted at least ten times. This rearrangement joins TRBV5-1 to TRBJ2-3; D is tentatively TRBD1 or TRBD2 (7 bases each). From germline, CDR1 is SGHRS and CDR2 YFSETQ. Trimming shortened V by 3 bases and J by 6 bases, and 11 bases separated the two germline ends. This CDR3 contains 13 residues. Here the CDR3 DNA reads TGCGCCAGCAGCTCCCAGGGGGGGGATACGCAGTATTTT. This gives the protein CASSSQGGDTQYF.

With regard to this clonotype: This may be a read error: a much more frequent sequence differs by one nucleotide. The chain employs TRBV19 and TRBJ2-5, with 9 bases fitting TRBD2. CDR1 LNHDA and CDR2 SQIVND come from the germline V gene (reference sequence). The CDR3 has 15 amino acids. Trimming at V came to 4 bases and at J to 5 bases, leaving 8 bases not matched to a gene. In nucleotides, the CDR3 is TGTGCCAGTAGTAGGGGGACTAGCAAATGGGAGACCCAGTACTTC. Translating it yields CASSRGTSKWETQYF.